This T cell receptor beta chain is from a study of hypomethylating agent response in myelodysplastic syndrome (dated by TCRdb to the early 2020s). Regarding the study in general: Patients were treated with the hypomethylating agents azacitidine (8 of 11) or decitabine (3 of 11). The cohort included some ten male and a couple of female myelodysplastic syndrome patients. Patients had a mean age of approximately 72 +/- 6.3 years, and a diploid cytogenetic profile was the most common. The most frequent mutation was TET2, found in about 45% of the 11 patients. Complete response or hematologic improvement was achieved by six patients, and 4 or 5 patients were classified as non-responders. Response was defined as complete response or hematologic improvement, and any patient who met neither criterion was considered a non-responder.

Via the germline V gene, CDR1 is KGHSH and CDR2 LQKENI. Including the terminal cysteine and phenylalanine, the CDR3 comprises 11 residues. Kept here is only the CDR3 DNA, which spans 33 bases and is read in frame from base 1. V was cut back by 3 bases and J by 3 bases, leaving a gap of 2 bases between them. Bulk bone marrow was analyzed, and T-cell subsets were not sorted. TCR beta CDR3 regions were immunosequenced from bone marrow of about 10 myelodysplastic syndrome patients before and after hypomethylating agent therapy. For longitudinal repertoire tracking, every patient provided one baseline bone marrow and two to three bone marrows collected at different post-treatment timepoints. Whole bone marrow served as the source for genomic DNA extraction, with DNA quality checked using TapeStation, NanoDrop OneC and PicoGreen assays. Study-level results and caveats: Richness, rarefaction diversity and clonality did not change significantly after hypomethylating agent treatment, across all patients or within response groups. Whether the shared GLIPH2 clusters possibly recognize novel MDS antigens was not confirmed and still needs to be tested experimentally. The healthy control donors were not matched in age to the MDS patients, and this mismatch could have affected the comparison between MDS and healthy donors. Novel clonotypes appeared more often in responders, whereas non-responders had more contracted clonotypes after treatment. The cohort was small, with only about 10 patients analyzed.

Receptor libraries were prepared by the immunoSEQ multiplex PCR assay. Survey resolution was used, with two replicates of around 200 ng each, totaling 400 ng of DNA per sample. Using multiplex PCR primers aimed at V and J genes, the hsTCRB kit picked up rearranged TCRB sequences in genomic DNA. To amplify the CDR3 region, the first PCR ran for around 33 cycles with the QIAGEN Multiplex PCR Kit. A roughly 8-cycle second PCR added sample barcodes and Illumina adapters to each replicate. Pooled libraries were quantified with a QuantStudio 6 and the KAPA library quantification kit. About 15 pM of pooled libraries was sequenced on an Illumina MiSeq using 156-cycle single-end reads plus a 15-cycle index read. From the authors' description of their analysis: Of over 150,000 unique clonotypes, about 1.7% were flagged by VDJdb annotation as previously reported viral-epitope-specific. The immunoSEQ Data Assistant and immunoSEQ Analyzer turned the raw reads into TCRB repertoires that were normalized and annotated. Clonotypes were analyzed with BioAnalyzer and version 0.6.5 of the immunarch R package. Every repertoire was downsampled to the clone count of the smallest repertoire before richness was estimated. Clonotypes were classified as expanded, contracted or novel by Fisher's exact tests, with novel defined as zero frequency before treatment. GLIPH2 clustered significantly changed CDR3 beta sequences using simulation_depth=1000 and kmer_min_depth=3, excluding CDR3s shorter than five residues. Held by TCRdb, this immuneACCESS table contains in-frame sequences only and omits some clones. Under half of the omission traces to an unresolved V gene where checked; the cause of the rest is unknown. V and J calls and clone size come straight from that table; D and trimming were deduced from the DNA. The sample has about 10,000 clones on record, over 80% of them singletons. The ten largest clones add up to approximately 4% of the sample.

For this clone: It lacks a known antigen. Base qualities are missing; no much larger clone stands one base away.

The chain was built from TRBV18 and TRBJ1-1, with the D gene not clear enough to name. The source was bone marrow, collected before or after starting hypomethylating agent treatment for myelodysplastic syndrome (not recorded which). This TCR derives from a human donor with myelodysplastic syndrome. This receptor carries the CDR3 CASSPDTEAFF. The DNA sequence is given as TGTGCCAGCTCACCCGACACTGAAGCTTTCTTT.